Following are 6 T cell receptor beta chains from one sample sequenced in a study of blood T cell repertoires in COVID-19 (dated by TCRdb to 2019 to 2021). The library relied on the immunoSEQ multiplex PCR assay. Drawn from immuneACCESS, this table holds only the in-frame rearrangements with V and J called that TCRdb kept. Clones are partly lost; checked studies trace under half to an unresolved V gene and leave the rest unexplained. The table for this sample lists roughly 380,000 clones; 89% of them were counted only once. Around 1.5% of the sample is taken by the ten largest. Material for sequencing was peripheral blood. The receptor source for this set is a woman aged 40 to 55 with COVID-19, enrolled during active disease.

This clone occurred once. The same CDR3 arises from other DNA sequences in this sample as well. The chain links TRBV5-1 to TRBJ1-1; 9 nucleotides align to TRBD1. CDR3 length: 14 residues. The J segment lost 5 bases and the V segment lost 3 bases, leaving 5 bases of the junction unmatched. CDR1 is SGHRS and CDR2 is YFSETQ in the germline V gene. CDR3 nucleotide sequence: TGCGCCAGCAGCTCACCGGGACAGGGTACTGAAGCTTTCTTT. Its translation: CASSSPGQGTEAFF.

V usage is TRBV4-3 and J usage is TRBJ1-2; TRBD1 might be the D (5 bases). V lost 0 bases and J 8 bases, leaving 10 bases between the germline ends. The CDR3 is 13 residues long. CDR1 and CDR2 (germline): LGHNA, YSLEER. DNA of the CDR3: TGCGCCAGCAGCCAAGATGGGGCGGGGGGCTACACCTTC. Its translation: CASSQDGAGGYTF.

This chain uses TRBV5-6 with TRBJ1-4; a weak D match, TRBD1 (5 bases). Germline V gene data show CDR1 as SGHDT and CDR2 as YYEEEE. V lost 0 bases and J 1 base, leaving 10 bases between the germline ends. The CDR3 has 16 residues. DNA of the CDR3: TGTGCCAGCAGCTTGGTGCGACAGCTAACTAATGAAAAACTGTTTTTT. Its translation is CASSLVRQLTNEKLFF.

The rearrangement uses TRBV6-5 and TRBJ1-1; possibly TRBD1 for D (6 bases). The germline CDR1 and CDR2 sequences are MNHEY and SVGAGI. V lost 0 bases and J lost 11, with 16 bases in between. The CDR3 contains 14 residues. The DNA of the CDR3 is TGTGCCAGCAGTTACTCGACGCCCAGGGGCGCGGCTTTCTTT. Translation: CASSYSTPRGAAFF.

The V gene is TRBV12-3 or TRBV12-4, the J gene TRBJ1-2; no definite D call. This CDR3 contains 12 residues. With 3 bases removed from V and 8 bases from J, the gap between germline ends came to 10 bases. The CDR3 sequence: CASSFFVRGYTF. CDR3 sequence (DNA): TGTGCCAGCAGTTTTTTCGTGAGGGGCTACACCTTC.

V and J are TRBV29-1 and TRBJ1-2, with TRBD1 identical over 9 bases. The V and J ends lost 5 bases and 5 bases, in that order; junction bases with no gene match: 9. The V gene's germline CDR1 is SQVTM and CDR2 ANQGSEA. There are 14 residues in the CDR3. Here the CDR3 DNA reads TGCAGCGTTTACCGGGACAGGGCGGAATATGGCTACACCTTC. Its translation is CSVYRDRAEYGYTF.